The 12 T cell receptor beta chains below come from one sample, sequenced in a study of T-cell memory formation after mild COVID-19. From the 5' RACE reads, TCRdb called clonotypes with MiXCR, one entry per CDR3 protein. The sample shows about 110,000 distinct CDR3 sequences, 12% of them seen only once. The specimen was PBMCs or a T cell subset sorted from them (not recorded which). The receptors were sampled from an adult woman who had mild COVID-19 (a few samples of this study predate the infection). Cell type and time point are not known.

This clonotype was seen a handful of times. The chain uses TRBV25-1 and TRBJ2-3, with a weak D call TRBD2 (6 bases). Trimming removed 0 bases from V and 4 bases from J, with 8 bases in between. CDR1 MGHDK and CDR2 SYGVNS come from the germline V gene. The CDR3 length is 14 residues. Here the CDR3 reads CASSEYGEADTQYF. In nucleotides, the CDR3 is TGTGCCAGCAGTGAATACGGGGAGGCAGATACGCAGTATTTT.

This chain uses TRBV12-3 or TRBV12-4 with TRBJ1-6, with 12 bases aligning to TRBD1. V lost 4 bases and J lost 6; bases outside the gene matches: 4. The CDR3 has 16 amino acids. CDR3 protein: CASSSRDRGPNSPLHF. CDR3 nucleotides: TGTGCCAGCAGTTCTCGGGACAGGGGGCCTAATTCACCCCTCCACTTT.

This clonotype has only a few counts. The junction departs from the called germline gene at one end, perhaps through a read error. This rearrangement joins TRBV7-7 to TRBJ2-1; D possibly corresponds to TRBD1 (6 bases). Germline-derived CDR1 and CDR2 are SSHAT and FNYEAQ (reference sequence). The CDR3 sequence is 15 residues long. The CDR3: CASSADSASYNEQFF. As DNA, the CDR3 is TGTGCTAGCAGCGCGGACAGTGCATCCTACAATGAGCAGTTCTTC.

This clonotype was seen a few times. This chain uses TRBV24-1 with TRBJ2-3; D ambiguous. In germline, CDR1 is KGHDR, CDR2 SFDVKD. The CDR3 spans 14 residues. V lost 0 bases and J 0 bases, leaving 3 bases between the germline ends. CDR3 region: CATSDLSSTDTQYF. In DNA, the CDR3 is TGTGCCACCAGTGATTTGAGCAGCACAGATACGCAGTATTTT.

This chain links TRBV15 with TRBJ1-1; no definite D call. This CDR3 spans 17 amino acids. V lost 4 bases to trimming and J lost 0 bases, with 18 bases between them. Germline V lookup: CDR1 LNHNV, CDR2 YYDKDF (reference sequence). The CDR3 region has the DNA TGTGCCACCAGCACAACTTTGGAGGGCCTCATGAACACTGAAGCTTTCTTT. Amino acids: CATSTTLEGLMNTEAFF.

The chain recombines TRBV5-4 with TRBJ2-7; 8 bases are a match to TRBD1. Germline CDR1 and CDR2: SGHNT and YYREEE (reference sequence). There are 13 residues in the CDR3. The V segment lost 7 bases and the J segment 3 bases; nucleotides outside the gene matches: 6. CDR3 in amino acids: CASSRQGYYEQYF. The CDR3 DNA reads as TGTGCCAGCTCACGACAGGGGTACTACGAGCAGTACTTC.

The chain employs TRBV4-1 and TRBJ1-2, with TRBD1 as a possible D gene (5 bases). With 4 bases removed from V and 0 bases from J, the gap between germline ends came to 9 bases. The CDR3 loop spans 14 amino acids. Germline values: CDR1 MGHRA, CDR2 YSYEKL. For the CDR3, the DNA is TGCGCCAGCAGCCTGGGACTTACTAACTATGGCTACACCTTC. Translation: CASSLGLTNYGYTF.

This clonotype was detected only a few times. The gene calls are TRBV20-1 and TRBJ2-3, with 7 positions matching TRBD2. CDR3 length: 16 residues. With 0 bases clipped from V and 6 bases from J, the junction kept 12 bases outside the gene matches. CDR1 DFQATT and CDR2 SNEGSKA come from the germline V gene (reference sequence). Here the CDR3 reads CSARDRVGGPLDTQYF. The CDR3, as DNA: TGCAGTGCTAGAGATCGTGTGGGAGGGCCTCTGGATACGCAGTATTTT.

This clonotype was counted between two and nine times. The rearrangement links TRBV12-3 or TRBV12-4 to TRBJ2-3; TRBD2 aligns across 7 bases. The junction had 14 bases not matched to a gene; V was cut back by 2 bases and J by 6 bases. The CDR3 totals 17 residues. Here the CDR3 reads CASSLLGLADLADTQYF. CDR3 DNA sequence: TGTGCCAGCAGTTTATTAGGGCTAGCGGACCTTGCTGATACGCAGTATTTT.

This clonotype was seen more than once but under ten times. The rearrangement joins TRBV29-1 to TRBJ2-1; TRBD1 or TRBD2 may be the D gene (6 bases each). Germline CDR1 reads SQVTM; CDR2 reads ANQGSEA. Deletions cut 5 bases from V and 9 bases from J, with 14 bases between. The CDR3 contains 12 residues. The CDR3, as DNA: TGCAGCGTTTTGACCGGAGGGGGTGAGCAGTTCTTC. Amino acids: CSVLTGGGEQFF.

Ten or more counts support this clonotype. The V gene is TRBV5-5, the J gene TRBJ2-7, with D unresolved. The V gene's germline CDR1 is SGHKS and CDR2 YYEKEE (reference sequence). The V end was cut by 3 bases, the J end by 4 bases, with 17 bases between. There are 15 residues in the CDR3. Here the CDR3 reads CASSSDKTDLYEQYF. DNA of the CDR3: TGTGCCAGCAGCTCGGATAAGACTGATTTATACGAGCAGTACTTC.

This clonotype was recorded many times. CDR3: CASSRVRAGANVLTF. For the CDR3, the DNA is TGTGCCAGCAGCCGGGTTCGGGCTGGGGCCAACGTCCTGACTTTC. The chain joins TRBV7-9 to TRBJ2-6; D gene uncertain. CDR1 SEHNR and CDR2 FQNEAQ come from the germline V gene (reference sequence). The CDR3 length is 15 residues. The V gene lost 5 bases and the J gene lost 2 bases, with 10 bases spanning the gap. The full variable domain, its missing parts supplied by reference TRBV7-9 and TRBJ2-6, is DTGVSQNPRHKITKRGQNVTFRCDPISEHNRLYWYRQTLGQGPEFLTYFQNEAQLEKSRLLSDRFSAERPKGSFSTLEIQRTEQGDSAMYLCASSRVRAGANVLTFGAGSRLTVL.